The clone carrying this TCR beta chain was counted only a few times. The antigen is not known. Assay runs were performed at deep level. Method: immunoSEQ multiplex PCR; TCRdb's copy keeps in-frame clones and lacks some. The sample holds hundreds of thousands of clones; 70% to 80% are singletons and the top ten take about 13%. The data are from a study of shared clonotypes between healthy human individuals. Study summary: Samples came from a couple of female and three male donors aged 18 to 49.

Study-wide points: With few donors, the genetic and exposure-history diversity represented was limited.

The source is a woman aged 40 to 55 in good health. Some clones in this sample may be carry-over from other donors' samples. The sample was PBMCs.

The CDR3 protein is CASSMGAAGNTIYF. As DNA, the CDR3 is TGCGCCAGCAGCATGGGGGCCGCTGGAAACACCATATATTTT. The chain employs TRBV5-1 and TRBJ1-3; TRBD1 might be the D (6 bases). Germline lookup yields CDR1 SGHRS and CDR2 YFSETQ. V lost 4 bases and J 2 bases, leaving 10 bases between the germline ends. This CDR3 has 14 amino acids.